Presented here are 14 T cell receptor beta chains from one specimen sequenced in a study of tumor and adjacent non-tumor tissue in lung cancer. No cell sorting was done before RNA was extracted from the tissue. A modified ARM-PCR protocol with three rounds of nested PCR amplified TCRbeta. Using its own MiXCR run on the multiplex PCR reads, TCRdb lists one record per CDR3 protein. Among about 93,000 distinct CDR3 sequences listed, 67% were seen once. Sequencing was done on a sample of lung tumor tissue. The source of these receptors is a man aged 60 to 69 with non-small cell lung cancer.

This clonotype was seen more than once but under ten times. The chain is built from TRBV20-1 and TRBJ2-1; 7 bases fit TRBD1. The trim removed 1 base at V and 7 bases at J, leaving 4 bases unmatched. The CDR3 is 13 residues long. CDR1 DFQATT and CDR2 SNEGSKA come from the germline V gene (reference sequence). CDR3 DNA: TGCAGTGCTAGAGGGACAGGAGTGAATGAGCAGTTCTTC. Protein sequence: CSARGTGVNEQFF.

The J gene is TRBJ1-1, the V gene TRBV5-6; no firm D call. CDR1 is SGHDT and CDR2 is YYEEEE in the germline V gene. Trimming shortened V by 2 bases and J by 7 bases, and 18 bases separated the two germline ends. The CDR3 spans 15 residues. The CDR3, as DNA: TGTGCCAGCAGCTTTGGGATAGGGCTCGCCGATGAAGCTTTCTTT. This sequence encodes CASSFGIGLADEAFF.

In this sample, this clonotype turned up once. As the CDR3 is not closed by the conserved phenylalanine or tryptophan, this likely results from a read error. CDR3 loop: CASSQDGQRLTYEQYL. CDR3 nucleotides: TGCGCCAGCAGTCAAGATGGCCAGCGCCTAACCTACGAGCAGTACTTA. The chain uses TRBV4-1 and TRBJ2-7, with D uncertain. CDR3 length: 16 amino acids. Per germline, CDR1 MGHRA and CDR2 YSYEKL.

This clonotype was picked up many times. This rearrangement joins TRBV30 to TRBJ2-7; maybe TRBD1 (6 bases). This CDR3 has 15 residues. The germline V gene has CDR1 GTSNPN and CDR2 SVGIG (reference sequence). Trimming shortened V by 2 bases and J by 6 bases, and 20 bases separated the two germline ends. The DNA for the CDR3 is TGTGCCTGGAGTAGAGGGACACCTAGTTTGTCCGAGCAGTACTTC. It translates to CAWSRGTPSLSEQYF.

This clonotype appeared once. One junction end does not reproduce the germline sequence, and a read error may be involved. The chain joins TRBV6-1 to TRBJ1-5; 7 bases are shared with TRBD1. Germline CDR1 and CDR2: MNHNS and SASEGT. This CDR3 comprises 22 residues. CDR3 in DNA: TGTGCCAGCAGTAAAAAGGGAGGGGGCCGGATAGGGCTTGGCGATAGAATTCAGCCCAAGCATTTT. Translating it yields CASSKKGGGRIGLGDRIQPKHF.

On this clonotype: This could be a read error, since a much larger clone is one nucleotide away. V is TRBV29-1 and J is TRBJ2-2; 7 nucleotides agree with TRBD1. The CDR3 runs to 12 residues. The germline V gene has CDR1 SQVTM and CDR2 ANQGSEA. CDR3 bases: TGCAGCGTTAAGACAGGGCCCGGGGAGCTGGTTTTT. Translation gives CSVKTGPGELVF.

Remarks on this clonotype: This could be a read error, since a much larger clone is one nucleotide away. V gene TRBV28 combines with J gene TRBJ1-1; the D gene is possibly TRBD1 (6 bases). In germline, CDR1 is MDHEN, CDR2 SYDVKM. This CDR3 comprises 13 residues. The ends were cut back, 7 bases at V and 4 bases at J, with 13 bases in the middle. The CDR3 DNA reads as TGTGCCAGCAAGGAGGGGGTGATCACTGAAGCTTTCTTT. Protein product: CASKEGVITEAFF.

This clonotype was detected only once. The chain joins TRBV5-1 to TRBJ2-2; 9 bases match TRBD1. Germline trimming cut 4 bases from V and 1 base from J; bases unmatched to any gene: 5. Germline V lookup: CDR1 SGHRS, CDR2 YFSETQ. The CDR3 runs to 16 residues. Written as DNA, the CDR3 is TGCGCCAGCAGCCATGGACAGGGGATGAACACCGGGGAGCTGTTTTTT. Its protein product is CASSHGQGMNTGELFF.

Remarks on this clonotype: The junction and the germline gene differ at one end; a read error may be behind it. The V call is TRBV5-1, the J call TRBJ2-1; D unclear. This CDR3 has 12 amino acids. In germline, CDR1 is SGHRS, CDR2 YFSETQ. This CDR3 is CASSLGSNEQFF. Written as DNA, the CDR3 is TGCGCCAGCAGTTTGGGAAGCAATGAGCAGTTCTTC. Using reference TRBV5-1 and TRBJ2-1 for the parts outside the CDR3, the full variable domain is KAGVTQTPRYLIKTRGQQVTLSCSPISGHRSVSWYQQTPGQGLQFLFEYFSETQRNKGNFPGRFSGRQFSNSRSEMNVSTLELGDSALYLCASSLGSNEQFFGPGTRLTVL.

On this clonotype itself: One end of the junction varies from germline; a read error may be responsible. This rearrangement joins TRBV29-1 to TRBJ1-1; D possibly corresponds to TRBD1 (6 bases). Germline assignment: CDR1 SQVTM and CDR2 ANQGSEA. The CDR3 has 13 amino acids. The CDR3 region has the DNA TGCAGCGTTGCCGGGACACCGGGGTCTGAGGCTTTCTTT. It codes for CSVAGTPGSEAFF.

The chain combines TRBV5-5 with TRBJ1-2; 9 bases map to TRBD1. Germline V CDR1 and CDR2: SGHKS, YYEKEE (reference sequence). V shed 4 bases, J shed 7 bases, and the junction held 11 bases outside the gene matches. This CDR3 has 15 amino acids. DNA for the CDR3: TGTGCCAGCAGCATGAGGACAGGGGCCCTTGCTGGCTACACCTTC. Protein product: CASSMRTGALAGYTF.

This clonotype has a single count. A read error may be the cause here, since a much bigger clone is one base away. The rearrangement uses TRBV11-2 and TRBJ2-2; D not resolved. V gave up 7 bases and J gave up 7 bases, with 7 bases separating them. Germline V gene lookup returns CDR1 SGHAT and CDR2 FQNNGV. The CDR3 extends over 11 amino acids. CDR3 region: CASNEVGELFF. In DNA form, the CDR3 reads TGTGCCAGCAACGAAGTCGGGGAGCTGTTTTTT. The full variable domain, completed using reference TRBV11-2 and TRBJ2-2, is EAGVAQSPRYKIIEKRQSVAFWCNPISGHATLYWYQQILGQGPKLLIQFQNNGVVDDSQLPKDRFSAERLKGVDSTLKIQPAKLEDSAVYLCASNEVGELFFGEGSRLTVL.

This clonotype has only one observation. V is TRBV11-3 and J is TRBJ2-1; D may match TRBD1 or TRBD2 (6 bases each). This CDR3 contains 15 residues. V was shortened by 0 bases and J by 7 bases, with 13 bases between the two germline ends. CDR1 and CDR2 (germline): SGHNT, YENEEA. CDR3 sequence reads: CASSLEQGGWNEQFF. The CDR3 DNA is TGTGCCAGCAGCTTAGAACAGGGAGGATGGAATGAGCAGTTCTTC.

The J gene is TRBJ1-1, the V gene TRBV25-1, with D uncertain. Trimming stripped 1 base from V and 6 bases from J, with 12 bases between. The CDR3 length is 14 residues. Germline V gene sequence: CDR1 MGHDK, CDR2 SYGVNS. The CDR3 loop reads CASSEFLGSPEAFF. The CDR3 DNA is TGTGCCAGCAGTGAATTTCTAGGATCCCCTGAAGCTTTCTTT.